This T cell receptor (beta chain) comes out of a study of CD8 T cells in Susac syndrome (dated by TCRdb to the late 2010s). Broadly, across the study: Whether CD8+ T cell activation and differentiation in Susac syndrome was antigen driven was tested using repertoire sequencing. Clonality of the CD8+ T cell repertoire was compared between more than 9 healthy donors, roughly 14 Susac syndrome patients and about 15 multiple sclerosis patients.

Of note for this clonotype: The specificity of this receptor is unknown. Base qualities are not provided; no much larger clone lies one nucleotide away.

RNA was extracted using the RNeasy kit, and roughly 0.5 to 1 ug of the RNA was reverse transcribed with random hexamers. TCR beta CDR3 regions were amplified with the immunoSEQ multiplex PCR assay covering 54 Vbeta and 13 Jbeta segments. PCR amplification bias was corrected using a synthetic template baseline for primer optimization and computational correction. The source study handled its data this way. Only productive sequences were kept, with reads annotated to V, D and J genes according to IMGT and analyzed in immunoSEQ Analyzer. To calculate clonality, Shannon entropy was normalized by log2 of the number of productive unique sequences and then subtracted from one. For each patient and control, public and private clones were evaluated within the 100 most prevalent clones. A clone was defined as Susac-specific if it was absent from the healthy and MS cohorts, from over 1,000 published viral clones and from other ImmuneACCESS disease sequences. The public reads were reprocessed in TCRdb via fastp at Q25 and MiXCR, keeping in-frame beta chains. Merged by CDR3 protein, the rows form single entries marked with the most common genes and DNA. Here the V and J calls rest on TCRdb's processing, not on the authors' analysis. For this sample the table gives about 89,000 distinct CDR3 sequences, of which approximately 92% were detected only once. In total, the top ten clones hold around 0.34% of the sample.

From the germline V gene, CDR1 is SGHRS and CDR2 is YFSETQ. V trim: 3 bases; J trim: 6 bases; unmatched bases: 8. Counted from cysteine to phenylalanine, this CDR3 has 15 amino acids. The only DNA kept is the CDR3, 45 bases in frame from the first base. On the study overall, not on this receptor specifically: The TCR sequencing and HLA analysis was acknowledged to have included a relatively small number of individuals.

Peripheral blood CD8+ and CD4+ T cells from healthy donors, Susac syndrome patients and multiple sclerosis patients were profiled by high-throughput TCR beta sequencing. Healthy donors were included as age- and sex-matched controls. Bulk CD8+ and CD4+ T cells were purified by magnetic negative isolation, while CD8+ TEMRA cells were enriched using FACS. Blood was drawn into EDTA tubes, processed within 24 hours, and PBMCs were isolated by density gradient centrifugation. PBMCs intended for TCR sequencing were frozen in liquid nitrogen and were later thawed in a 37 degrees C water bath. The sorted or isolated CD4+, CD8+ and CD8+ TEMRA cells had a purity of 90% or higher.

Here the chain combines TRBV5-1 and TRBJ2-1, and TRBD2 aligns with 8 junction nucleotides. The sample taken for sequencing was CD8+ T cells from PBMCs. The TCR comes from a human donor in good health. The nucleotides are TGCGCCAGCAGCTCGGAGCGGGGGCGGCGCAATGAGCAGTTCTTC. It translates as CASSSERGRRNEQFF.